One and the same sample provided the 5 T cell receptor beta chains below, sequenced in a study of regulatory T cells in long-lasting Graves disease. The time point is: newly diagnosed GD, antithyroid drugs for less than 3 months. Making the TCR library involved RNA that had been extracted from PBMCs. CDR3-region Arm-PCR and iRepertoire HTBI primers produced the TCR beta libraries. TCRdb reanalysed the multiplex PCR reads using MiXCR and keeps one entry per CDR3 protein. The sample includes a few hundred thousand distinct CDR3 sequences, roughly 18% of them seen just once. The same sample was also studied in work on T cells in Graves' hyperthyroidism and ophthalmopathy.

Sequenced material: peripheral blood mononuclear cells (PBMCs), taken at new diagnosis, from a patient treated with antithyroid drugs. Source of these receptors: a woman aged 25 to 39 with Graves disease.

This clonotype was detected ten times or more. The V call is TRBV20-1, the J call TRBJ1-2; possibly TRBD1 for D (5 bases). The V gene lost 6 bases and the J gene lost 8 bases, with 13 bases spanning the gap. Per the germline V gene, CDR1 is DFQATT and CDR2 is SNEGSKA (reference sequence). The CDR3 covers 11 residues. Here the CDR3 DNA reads TGCAGTGCATGGGGGGGAAGCGGCTACACCTTC. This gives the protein CSAWGGSGYTF.

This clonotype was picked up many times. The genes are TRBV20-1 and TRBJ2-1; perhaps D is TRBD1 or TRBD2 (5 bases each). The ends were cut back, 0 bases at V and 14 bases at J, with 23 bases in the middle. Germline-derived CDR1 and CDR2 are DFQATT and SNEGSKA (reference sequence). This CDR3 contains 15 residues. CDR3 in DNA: TGCAGTGCTAGAGATGGGGGTACTAGAGGAGAGATAGAGTTCTTC. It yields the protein CSARDGGTRGEIEFF.

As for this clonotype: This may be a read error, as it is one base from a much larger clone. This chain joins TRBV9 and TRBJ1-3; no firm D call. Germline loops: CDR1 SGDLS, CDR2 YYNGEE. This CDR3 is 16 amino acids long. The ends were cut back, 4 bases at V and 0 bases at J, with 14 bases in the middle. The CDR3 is CASSPRKGYSGNTIYF. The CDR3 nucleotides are TGTGCCAGCAGCCCCCGGAAGGGTTACTCTGGAAACACCATATATTTT.

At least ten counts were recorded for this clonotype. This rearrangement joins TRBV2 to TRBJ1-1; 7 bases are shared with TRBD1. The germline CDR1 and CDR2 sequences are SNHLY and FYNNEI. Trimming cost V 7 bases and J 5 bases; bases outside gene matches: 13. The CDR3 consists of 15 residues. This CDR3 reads CASTEKTGIGTEAFF. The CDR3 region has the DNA TGTGCCAGCACCGAGAAGACAGGGATAGGGACTGAAGCTTTCTTT.

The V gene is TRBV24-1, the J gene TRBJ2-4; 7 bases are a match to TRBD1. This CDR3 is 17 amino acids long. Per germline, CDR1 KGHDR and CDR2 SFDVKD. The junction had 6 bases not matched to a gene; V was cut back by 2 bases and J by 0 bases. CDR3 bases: TGTGCCACCAGTGATTCAGACAGGGTGCAAGCCAAAAACATTCAGTACTTC. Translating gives CATSDSDRVQAKNIQYF.